This T cell receptor beta chain was documented in a study of T cell repertoires in cytomegalovirus infection. Looking at the study overall: It can be stated that public TCR beta signatures indicated CMV infection as well as a matching HLA type. General study results and limits: Cumulative frequency (of public TCR beta family members) identified carriers of CMV plus the relevant HLA. Ex vivo, HLA-C-restricted CMV-specific TCR beta clonotypes prevailed over the rest of the response.

The CDR3 is made up of 16 amino acids. The germline gives CDR1 MDHEN, CDR2 SYDVKM. Trimming cost V 1 base and J 3 bases; bases outside gene matches: 4. On this clonotype: Its specificity is unknown.

TCRdb re-called the reads with MiXCR, one entry per CDR3 protein. The sample yields some 230,000 distinct CDR3 sequences, 22% seen once. The sequence was obtained from a human donor in good health (CMV status not recorded). Some clones in this sample may be carry-over from other donors' samples. The chain joins TRBV28 to TRBJ2-2, with TRBD2 matching over 8 bases. Sequences were obtained from CD8+ T cells from PBMCs. The CDR3 protein is CASSLSTSVDTGELFF. The CDR3 nucleotides read TGTGCCAGCAGTTTATCGACTAGCGTGGACACCGGGGAGCTGTTTTTT.